This T cell receptor beta chain comes out of a study of vaccination and CD4 T cells after COVID-19. Whole-study context: At a median around 100 days (range 35 to 161) after diagnosis, post-COVID samples were drawn.

Described time point: late sampling 161 to 241 days after vaccination in a few convalescent patients. Documented treatment: approximately nine-day PBMC culture with coronavirus spike peptide pools or control peptides (ViraFEST assay). With peptide pools, ViraFEST first expanded antigen-specific T cells and afterwards sequenced their TCRs. Each well received 2 million to 2.5 million PBMCs, cultured with around 10 IU/ml IL-2 and 10 ug/ml peptide pools. Negative selection enriched CD4+ T cells from cultures at roughly nine days. At the Johns Hopkins FTIC core, DNA taken from cultured CD4+ T cells was sequenced by way of the Oncomine TCR Beta short-read assay. TCRdb re-called the PCR reads with MiXCR, one entry per CDR3 protein. The sample comprises roughly 20,000 distinct CDR3 sequences, roughly 40% of which are singletons, and more than 8.5% rests with the top ten. This clonotype showed up just a few times. No antigen is known for it.

In germline, CDR1 is MNHNS, CDR2 SASEGT. This CDR3 region has 13 residues. V lost 7 bases, J lost 4 bases, and 13 bases lay in between. The clonotype originates from a human donor who had recovered from COVID-19. The V and J genes are TRBV6-1 and TRBJ1-1; perhaps TRBD1 as D (5 bases). This sample comprised CD4+ T cells from blood, cultured in vitro, obtained about 7 months after SARS-CoV-2 vaccination. The CDR3 nucleotides read TGTGCCAGCAAGAGGGGCAGGAGCACTGAAGCTTTCTTT. Translation: CASKRGRSTEAFF.